This is a list of T cell receptor beta chains from one sample in a study of T cell responses to AZD1222 COVID-19 vaccine. The assay was immunoSEQ multiplex PCR, and TCRdb's table has in-frame clones only and misses some. The data show 130,000 to 150,000 clones, just under 95% seen once. Sequenced here: peripheral blood, sampled after recovery from COVID-19. All receptors come from an adult who had recovered from COVID-19. Both conserved end residues are part of each CDR3. The D gene is left open where the match is weak. The size entry is marked missing in some rows and otherwise reads once, few, many or a size class.

V,size,J,D,CDR3,DNA
TRBV19,.,TRBJ1-5,.,CASSGRMNQPQHF,TGTGCCAGTAGTGGCCGGATGAATCAGCCCCAGCATTTT
TRBV28,.,TRBJ1-5,TRBD1,CASSQTGINNQPQHF,TGTGCCAGCAGTCAGACAGGGATTAACAATCAGCCCCAGCATTTT
TRBV7-8,.,TRBJ2-7,TRBD2,CASSLAMVAGAEQYF,TGTGCCAGCAGCTTAGCGATGGTAGCGGGCGCCGAGCAGTACTTC
TRBV5-6,.,TRBJ1-4,.,CASSRTLTGTNEKLFF,TGTGCCAGCAGCCGGACATTGACAGGAACTAATGAAAAACTGTTTTTT
TRBV19,.,TRBJ2-1,.,CASSLQGRRGIYNEQFF,TGTGCCAGTAGCCTACAGGGCAGGCGGGGGATCTACAATGAGCAGTTCTTC
TRBV5-1,.,TRBJ2-7,TRBD2,CASSLRGSGSFYEQYF,TGCGCCAGCAGCTTGAGGGGTAGCGGGAGTTTCTACGAGCAGTACTTC
TRBV12-3/TRBV12-4,.,TRBJ2-1,.,CASRFSWGEQFF,TGTGCCAGCAGGTTCTCTTGGGGTGAGCAGTTCTTC
TRBV6-6,.,TRBJ2-3,TRBD2,CASSLHSVLSGRAASTDTQYF,TGTGCCAGCAGCCTACACTCTGTGCTCAGCGGGAGGGCCGCCTCGACAGATACGCAGTATTTT
TRBV10-3,.,TRBJ1-5,.,CAISESSRAGSNQPQHF,TGTGCCATCAGTGAGTCTTCCCGGGCAGGGAGCAATCAGCCCCAGCATTTT
TRBV19,.,TRBJ2-2,.,CASSMGGHTGELFF,TGTGCCAGTAGTATGGGGGGCCACACCGGGGAGCTGTTTTTT
TRBV3-1/TRBV3-2,.,TRBJ2-5,.,CASSQEEETQYF,TGTGCCAGCAGCCAGGAGGAAGAGACCCAGTACTTC
TRBV11-2,once,TRBJ2-3,.,CASSFRASTDTQYF,TGTGCCAGCAGCTTCCGGGCTAGCACAGATACGCAGTATTTT
TRBV7-9,.,TRBJ2-7,.,CASSFDWPLGGRRYEQYF,TGTGCCAGCAGCTTTGATTGGCCCTTGGGGGGGCGTCGATACGAGCAGTACTTC
TRBV11-3,.,TRBJ1-1,.,CASSLGRAEQAFF,TGTGCCAGCAGCTTAGGTCGGGCAGAGCAAGCTTTCTTT